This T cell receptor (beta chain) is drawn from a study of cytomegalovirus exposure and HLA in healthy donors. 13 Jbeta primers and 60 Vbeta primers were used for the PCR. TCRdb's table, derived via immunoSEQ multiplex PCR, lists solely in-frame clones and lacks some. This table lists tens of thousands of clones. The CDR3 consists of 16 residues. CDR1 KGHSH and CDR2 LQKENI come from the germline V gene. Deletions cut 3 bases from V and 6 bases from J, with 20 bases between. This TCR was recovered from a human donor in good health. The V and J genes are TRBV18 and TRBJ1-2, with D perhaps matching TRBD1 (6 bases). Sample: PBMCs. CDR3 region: CASSPPGQGKINGYTF. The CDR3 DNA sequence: TGTGCCAGCTCACCCCCCGGGCAGGGGAAAATCAATGGCTACACCTTC.